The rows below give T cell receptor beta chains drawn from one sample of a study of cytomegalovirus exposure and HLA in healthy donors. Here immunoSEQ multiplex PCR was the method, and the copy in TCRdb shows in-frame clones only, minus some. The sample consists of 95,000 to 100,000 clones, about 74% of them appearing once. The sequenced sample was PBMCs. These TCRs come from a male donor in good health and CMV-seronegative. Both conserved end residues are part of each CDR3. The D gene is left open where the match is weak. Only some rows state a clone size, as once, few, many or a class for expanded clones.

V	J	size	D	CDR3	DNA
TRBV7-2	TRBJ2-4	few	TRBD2	CASSLAARLAGELGLAKNIQYF	TGTGCCAGCAGCTTAGCCGCCCGACTAGCGGGAGAGCTGGGCCTGGCCAAAAACATTCAGTACTTC
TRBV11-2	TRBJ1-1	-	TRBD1	CASSHLHRGNTEAFF	TGTGCCAGCAGCCACCTCCACAGGGGGAACACTGAAGCTTTCTTT
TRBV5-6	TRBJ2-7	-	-	CASTGGPTPSYEQYF	TGTGCCAGTACTGGCGGGCCGACCCCTTCCTACGAGCAGTACTTC
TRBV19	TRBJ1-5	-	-	CASSIDRGANQPQHF	TGTGCCAGTAGTATAGATAGGGGCGCCAATCAGCCCCAGCATTTT
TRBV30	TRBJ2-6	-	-	CACPRGSGANVLTF	TGTGCCTGTCCCAGGGGTTCTGGGGCCAACGTCCTGACTTTC
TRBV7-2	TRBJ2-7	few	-	CASSPRRTAYEQYF	TGTGCCAGCAGCCCCCGACGGACAGCCTACGAGCAGTACTTC
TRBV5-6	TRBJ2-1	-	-	CASYNTISGNSYNEQFF	TGTGCCAGCTACAACACGATTAGCGGTAACTCCTACAATGAGCAGTTCTTC
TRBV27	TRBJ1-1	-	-	CASSWQMNTEAFF	TGTGCCAGCAGTTGGCAAATGAACACTGAAGCTTTCTTT
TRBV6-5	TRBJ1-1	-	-	CASNLVDGRDTEAFF	TGTGCCAGCAATTTAGTAGACGGGAGAGACACTGAAGCTTTCTTT
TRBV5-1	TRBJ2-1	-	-	CASSLDNRGSYNEQFF	TGCGCCAGCAGCTTGGATAACAGAGGGTCCTACAATGAGCAGTTCTTC
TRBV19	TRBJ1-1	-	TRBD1	CASSTPTGINTEAFF	TGTGCCAGTAGTACCCCGACAGGGATCAACACTGAAGCTTTCTTT
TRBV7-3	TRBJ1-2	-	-	CASSPDGGFDRGYTF	TGTGCCAGCAGCCCCGATGGGGGGTTCGATCGAGGCTACACCTTC
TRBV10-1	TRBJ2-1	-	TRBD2	CAKGLAGEDYNEQFF	TGCGCCAAGGGACTAGCGGGAGAAGACTACAATGAGCAGTTCTTC
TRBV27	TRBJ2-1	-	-	CASSLFGNFNEQFF	TGTGCCAGCAGTTTATTCGGGAATTTCAATGAGCAGTTCTTC
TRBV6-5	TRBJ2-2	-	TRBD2	CASSYASGRSGELFF	TGTGCCAGCAGTTACGCTAGCGGGAGATCGGGGGAGCTGTTTTTT
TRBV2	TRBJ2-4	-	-	CASSGETAKNIQYF	TGTGCCAGCAGTGGGGAGACAGCCAAAAACATTCAGTACTTC
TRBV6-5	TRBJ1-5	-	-	CATRQDNSNQPQHF	TGTGCCACCCGACAGGACAATAGCAATCAGCCCCAGCATTTT
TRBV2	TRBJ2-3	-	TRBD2	CAGGSGGTTDTQYF	TGTGCCGGCGGGAGCGGGGGGACCACAGATACGCAGTATTTT
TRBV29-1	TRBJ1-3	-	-	CSVASSSGNTIYF	TGCAGCGTTGCGTCGAGCTCTGGAAACACCATATATTTT
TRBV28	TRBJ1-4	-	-	CASSLAAVNEKLFF	TGTGCCAGCAGTTTGGCGGCAGTTAATGAAAAACTGTTTTTT
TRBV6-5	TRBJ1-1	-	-	CASSPGRTTEAFF	TGTGCCAGCAGCCCAGGGAGGACCACTGAAGCTTTCTTT
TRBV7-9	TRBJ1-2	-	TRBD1	CASRPGQGVGYTF	TGTGCCAGCAGACCGGGACAGGGCGTCGGCTACACCTTC
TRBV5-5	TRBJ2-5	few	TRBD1	CASSLPTGVETQYF	TGTGCCAGCAGCTTGCCGACAGGGGTGGAGACCCAGTACTTC
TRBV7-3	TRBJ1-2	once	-	CASSSHMPTTGTSTNYGYTF	TGTGCCAGCAGCTCCCATATGCCGACTACCGGGACATCAACTAACTATGGCTACACCTTC
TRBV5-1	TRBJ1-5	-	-	CASSLDYSNQPQHF	TGCGCCAGCAGCCTCGACTATAGCAATCAGCCCCAGCATTTT
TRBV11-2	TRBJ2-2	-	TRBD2	CASRPIREANTGELFF	TGTGCCAGCAGGCCAATACGGGAGGCGAACACCGGGGAGCTGTTTTTT
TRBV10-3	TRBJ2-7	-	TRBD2	CAINQGTSSPYEQYF	TGTGCCATCAATCAGGGGACTAGCAGCCCCTACGAGCAGTACTTC
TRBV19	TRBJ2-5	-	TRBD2	CASSTSGRGETQYF	TGTGCCAGTAGTACTAGCGGGAGGGGAGAGACCCAGTACTTC
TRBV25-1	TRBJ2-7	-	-	CASSGVSFTKVQYF	TGTGCCAGCAGTGGGGTGTCCTTTACTAAGGTGCAGTACTTC
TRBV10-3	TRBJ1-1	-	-	CAIRGDGRVLTEAFF	TGTGCCATTCGCGGAGATGGCAGGGTCCTCACTGAAGCTTTCTTT
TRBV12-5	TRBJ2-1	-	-	CASGLDSVEFF	TGTGCTAGTGGTTTAGATAGCGTGGAGTTCTTC
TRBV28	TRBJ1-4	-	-	CASRMQVSLATNEKLFF	TGTGCCAGCAGGATGCAGGTTTCTCTTGCAACTAATGAAAAACTGTTTTTT
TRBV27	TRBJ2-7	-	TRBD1	CASSYRDRIYEQYF	TGTGCCAGCAGTTACCGGGACAGAATCTACGAGCAGTACTTC
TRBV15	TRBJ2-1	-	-	CATSRARRETYNEQFF	TGTGCCACCAGCAGAGCCCGCAGGGAAACCTACAATGAGCAGTTCTTC
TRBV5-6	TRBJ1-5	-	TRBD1	CASSWGQRNQPQHF	TGTGCCAGCAGCTGGGGACAGCGTAATCAGCCCCAGCATTTT
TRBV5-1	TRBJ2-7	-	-	CASSLYAGNYEQYF	TGCGCCAGCAGCTTGTATGCAGGGAACTACGAGCAGTACTTC
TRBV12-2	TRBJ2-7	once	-	CASRFGLKSYEQYF	TGTGCAAGTCGCTTCGGACTAAAATCCTACGAGCAGTACTTC
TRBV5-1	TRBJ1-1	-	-	CASSPGTVSPEAFF	TGCGCCAGCAGCCCGGGGACTGTCTCCCCTGAAGCTTTCTTT
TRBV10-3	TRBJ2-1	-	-	CAISSISGAIYNEQFF	TGTGCCATCAGTTCTATTAGCGGAGCCATCTACAATGAGCAGTTCTTC
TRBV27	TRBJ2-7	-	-	CASSPAYEQYF	TGTGCCAGCAGTCCCGCCTACGAGCAGTACTTC
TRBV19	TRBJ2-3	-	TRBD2	CASSIDPFRPGGPPDTQYF	TGTGCCAGTAGTATAGATCCCTTCAGGCCGGGAGGGCCCCCAGATACGCAGTATTTT
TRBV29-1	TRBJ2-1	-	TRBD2	CSVDSREGRPYNEQFF	TGCAGCGTTGACTCGCGGGAGGGCCGCCCCTACAATGAGCAGTTCTTC
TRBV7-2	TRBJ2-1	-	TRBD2	CASSSSSGRSNEQFF	TGTGCCAGCAGCTCGTCTAGCGGGAGGAGCAATGAGCAGTTCTTC
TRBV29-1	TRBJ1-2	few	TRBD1	CSVAGTGGFLYGYTF	TGCAGCGTTGCGGGGACAGGGGGCTTTTTGTATGGCTACACCTTC
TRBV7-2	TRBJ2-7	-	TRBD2	CASSLAVGTSGYEQYF	TGTGCCAGCAGCTTAGCGGTCGGGACTAGCGGGTACGAGCAGTACTTC
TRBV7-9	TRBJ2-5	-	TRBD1	CASSFLYRDRVEETQYF	TGTGCCAGCAGCTTTTTATACCGGGACAGGGTAGAAGAGACCCAGTACTTC
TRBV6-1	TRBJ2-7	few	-	CASSEAGGEYEQYF	TGTGCCAGCAGTGAAGCGGGCGGGGAGTACGAGCAGTACTTC
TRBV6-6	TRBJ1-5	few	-	CASSYTGDGYQPQHF	TGTGCCAGCAGTTACACCGGCGACGGGTATCAGCCCCAGCATTTT
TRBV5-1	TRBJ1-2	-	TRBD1	CASSHTGTAPYGYTF	TGCGCCAGCAGTCATACCGGGACAGCCCCCTATGGCTACACCTTC
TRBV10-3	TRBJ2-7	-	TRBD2	CAIARDYSYEQYF	TGTGCCATCGCCCGGGACTACTCCTACGAGCAGTACTTC
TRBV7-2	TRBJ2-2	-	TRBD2	CASSLGLAGGAVGELFF	TGTGCCAGCAGCTTAGGTCTAGCGGGAGGAGCTGTCGGGGAGCTGTTTTTT
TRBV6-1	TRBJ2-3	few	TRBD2	CASSPRGEADTQYF	TGTGCCAGCAGTCCTCGGGGGGAAGCAGATACGCAGTATTTT
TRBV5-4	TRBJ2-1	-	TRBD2	CASSLKAGGPEYNEQFF	TGTGCCAGCAGCTTGAAAGCGGGAGGCCCTGAATACAATGAGCAGTTCTTC
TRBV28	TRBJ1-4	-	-	CASQQGASWEKLFF	TGTGCCAGCCAACAGGGCGCCTCTTGGGAAAAACTGTTTTTT
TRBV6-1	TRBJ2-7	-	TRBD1	CASMGQGKYEQYF	TGTGCCAGCATGGGACAGGGGAAATACGAGCAGTACTTC
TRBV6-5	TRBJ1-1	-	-	CASSTFQGSTEAFF	TGTGCCAGCAGCACCTTTCAGGGGAGCACTGAAGCTTTCTTT
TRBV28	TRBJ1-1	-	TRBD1	CASRKSGTGSNTEAFF	TGTGCCAGCAGGAAATCCGGGACAGGGTCGAACACTGAAGCTTTCTTT